This entry lists 27 T cell receptor beta chains sequenced from one sample in a study of early T cells in non-severe SARS-CoV-2 infection. TCRdb redid the calling of the 5' RACE reads with MiXCR, one entry per CDR3 protein. The top ten clones hold 5.5% of a sample with tens of thousands of distinct CDR3 sequences, around 14% of them seen once. Sequenced sample: whole blood. Receptors originate from an adult who was a healthcare worker with PCR-confirmed SARS-CoV-2 infection or an uninfected control (not recorded which).

The chain couples TRBV20-1 to TRBJ2-5, with 7 bases that match TRBD2. There are 17 residues in the CDR3. V lost 3 bases and J lost 4; bases outside the gene matches: 17. Germline V gene lookup returns CDR1 DFQATT and CDR2 SNEGSKA (reference sequence). The CDR3 reads CSASRVAGVNGRETQYF. The CDR3 nucleotides read TGCAGTGCTAGTAGGGTAGCGGGCGTCAACGGGAGAGAGACCCAGTACTTC.

The chain employs TRBV10-1 and TRBJ2-3; TRBD2 is a possible D gene (6 bases). This CDR3 region has 15 residues. The germline V gene encodes CDR1 WNHNN and CDR2 SYGVQD (reference sequence). Trimming stripped 6 bases from V and 1 base from J, with 14 bases between. The CDR3 region is CASSTGTLGTDTQYF. Written as DNA, the CDR3 is TGCGCCAGCAGCACGGGGACTCTGGGCACAGATACGCAGTATTTT.

The chain has TRBV3-1 and TRBJ2-7, with 10 bases matching TRBD2. The germline gives CDR1 LGHDT, CDR2 YNNKEL (reference sequence). Losses at the gene ends were 5 bases for V and 5 bases for J; bases not matched to a gene: 3. The CDR3 has 13 residues. This chain's CDR3 is CASSGTSVHEQYF. The CDR3 DNA sequence: TGTGCCAGCAGCGGGACTAGCGTCCACGAGCAGTACTTC.

This clonotype has at least ten counts. V gene TRBV18 combines with J gene TRBJ1-1; no definite D call. CDR1 KGHSH and CDR2 LQKENI come from the germline V gene. The V and J ends lost 0 bases and 9 bases respectively, with 11 bases between them. This CDR3 has 13 amino acids. For the CDR3, the DNA is TGTGCCAGCTCACCACCCGACTCTGCCCAAGCTTTCTTT. It codes for CASSPPDSAQAFF.

The chain recombines TRBV5-1 with TRBJ2-4; 10 nucleotides line up with TRBD1. This CDR3 has 14 residues. The junction had 4 bases not matched to a gene; V was cut back by 3 bases and J by 7 bases. Germline V gene data show CDR1 as SGHRS and CDR2 as YFSETQ. The CDR3 loop reads CASSSDRGPNIQYF. In DNA, the CDR3 is TGCGCCAGCAGCTCCGACAGGGGGCCGAACATTCAGTACTTC.

This clonotype was counted at least ten times. The chain has TRBV2 and TRBJ1-1; tentative D call: TRBD1 (6 bases). The germline gives CDR1 SNHLY, CDR2 FYNNEI. Trimming left V 2 bases short and J 11 bases short, with 12 bases between. This CDR3 is 12 amino acids long. CDR3 nucleotide sequence: TGTGCCAGCAGTGAAAGCAGGGGTAAGGCTTTCTTT. As protein: CASSESRGKAFF. Supplemented by reference TRBV2 and TRBJ1-1, the full variable domain reads EPEVTQTPSHQVTQMGQEVILRCVPISNHLYFYWYRQILGQKVEFLVSFYNNEISEKSEIFDDQFSVERPDGSNFTLKIRSTKLEDSAMYFCASSESRGKAFFGQGTRLTVV.

This clonotype was found once. This sequence joins TRBV7-2 and TRBJ1-3; perhaps TRBD1 as D (6 bases). The CDR3 spans 18 residues. Germline CDR1 SGHTA, CDR2 FQGNSA. V shed 2 bases and J shed 0 bases, with 17 bases lying between them. In DNA, the CDR3 is TGTGCCAGCAGCTTAAATAGGGCGGGCAGGGGCTCTGGAAACACCATATATTTT. The encoded protein is CASSLNRAGRGSGNTIYF. The whole variable domain, remainder taken from reference TRBV7-2 and TRBJ1-3, is GAGVSQSPSNKVTEKGKDVELRCDPISGHTALYWYRQSLGQGLEFLIYFQGNSAPDKSGLPSDRFSAERTGGSVSTLTIQRTQQEDSAVYLCASSLNRAGRGSGNTIYFGEGSWLTVV.

The sample holds many counts of this clonotype. The V gene is TRBV5-1, the J gene TRBJ2-2; 8 bases are a match to TRBD1. The CDR3 runs to 13 residues. With V trimmed by 9 bases and J by 5 bases, 6 bases remained unmatched. Germline V gives CDR1 SGHRS, CDR2 YFSETQ. The CDR3 here is CATGTGETGELFF. CDR3 coding DNA: TGCGCCACCGGGACAGGAGAGACCGGGGAGCTGTTTTTT.

This clonotype has a count of ten or more. This chain joins TRBV6-5 and TRBJ1-4; no definite D call. This CDR3 is 14 amino acids long. Germline V gene lookup returns CDR1 MNHEY and CDR2 SVGAGI. With 6 bases removed from V and 7 bases from J, the gap between germline ends came to 15 bases. CDR3 loop: CASSPRGSGEKLFF. The DNA of the CDR3 is TGTGCCAGCAGCCCCAGAGGGAGCGGTGAAAAACTGTTTTTT.

The table lists this clonotype with many counts. This chain links TRBV5-1 with TRBJ2-3; tentatively, D is TRBD2 (5 bases). The CDR3 consists of 14 residues. V lost 0 bases, J lost 0 bases, and 5 bases lay in between. CDR1 SGHRS and CDR2 YFSETQ come from the germline V gene. As DNA, the CDR3 is TGCGCCAGCAGCTTGGGGACTAGCACAGATACGCAGTATTTT. Residues: CASSLGTSTDTQYF.

Comments on this clonotype: Germline is not matched at one junction end, which may reflect a read error. J is TRBJ1-2 and V is TRBV4-1; D might be TRBD1 (5 bases). This CDR3 spans 13 amino acids. From germline, CDR1 is MGHRA and CDR2 YSYEKL. The CDR3 is CASSQDQGRGFTF. The DNA for the CDR3 is TGCGCCAGCAGCCAAGATCAGGGAAGGGGCTTCACCTTC.

This clonotype appeared many times. The chain couples TRBV6-2 or TRBV6-3 to TRBJ1-1; maybe TRBD1 (5 bases). This CDR3 contains 17 residues. Germline CDR1 is MNHEY and CDR2 is SVGEGT. V gave up 2 bases and J gave up 1 base, with 17 bases separating them. CDR3: CASSYRWDPTGNTEAFF. The CDR3 DNA is TGTGCCAGCAGTTACCGTTGGGATCCCACAGGGAACACTGAAGCTTTCTTT.

A remark on this clonotype: A much larger clone differs from this one at a single base, so this may be a read error. This sequence joins TRBV12-3 or TRBV12-4 and TRBJ2-3, with D hard to call. The CDR3 is 13 residues long. Trimming took off 4 bases at V and 1 base at J, with 6 bases between the two ends. CDR3 loop: CASSSMGTDTQYF. For the CDR3, the DNA is TGTGCCAGCAGTTCAATGGGCACAGATACGCAGTATTTT.

V usage is TRBV7-2 and J usage is TRBJ2-7, with D unclear. With 5 bases removed from V and 2 bases from J, the gap between germline ends came to 13 bases. Germline V CDR1 and CDR2: SGHTA, FQGNSA. The CDR3 runs to 14 residues. In DNA form, the CDR3 reads TGTGCCAGCAGCCCTAATTTTTTCGCCTACGAGCAGTACTTC. The encoded protein is CASSPNFFAYEQYF.

This clonotype was seen at least ten times. The CDR3 DNA reads TGTGCCAGCAGCCAAGATTTTCAGGGCCCTTACACTGAAGCTTTCTTT. Its protein product is CASSQDFQGPYTEAFF. The chain links TRBV3-1 to TRBJ1-1; D is possibly TRBD1 (5 bases). Between the trimmed V and J ends, which lost 0 bases and 3 bases, there was a span of 14 bases. The CDR3 spans 16 residues. Germline CDR1 LGHDT, CDR2 YNNKEL (reference sequence).

The chain couples TRBV7-2 to TRBJ1-1, with a tentative D call TRBD1 (5 bases). With 6 bases removed from V and 4 bases from J, the gap between germline ends came to 9 bases. This CDR3 spans 12 amino acids. The germline CDR1 and CDR2 sequences are SGHTA and FQGNSA. The DNA for the CDR3 is TGTGCCAGCAGTATGGGGGGCACTGAAGCTTTCTTT. Its protein product is CASSMGGTEAFF.

Only a few counts were recorded for this clonotype. This chain joins TRBV10-2 and TRBJ2-2, with no clear D. The V and J ends lost 6 bases and 5 bases respectively, with 7 bases between them. Germline V gene sequence: CDR1 WSHSY, CDR2 SAAADI. CDR3 size: 12 residues. The CDR3 sequence: CASRARTGELFF. The CDR3 DNA reads TGCGCCAGCAGGGCTAGAACCGGGGAGCTGTTTTTT.

This clonotype was seen ten or more times. The chain joins TRBV7-6 to TRBJ2-3; TRBD2 aligns across 16 bases. V lost 5 bases, J lost 0 bases, and 5 bases stayed unmatched. The CDR3 has 18 amino acids. From germline, CDR1 is SGHVS and CDR2 FNYEAQ. This chain's CDR3 is CASSPGLAGGSSTDTQYF. Written as DNA, the CDR3 is TGTGCCAGCAGCCCGGGACTAGCGGGAGGGTCTAGCACAGATACGCAGTATTTT. The whole variable domain, remainder taken from reference TRBV7-6 and TRBJ2-3, is GAGVSQSPRYKVTKRGQDVALRCDPISGHVSLYWYRQALGQGPEFLTYFNYEAQQDKSGLPNDRFSAERPEGSISTLTIQRTEQRDSAMYRCASSPGLAGGSSTDTQYFGPGTRLTVL.

The rearrangement uses TRBV4-1 and TRBJ2-1, with 9 bases identical to TRBD2. V shed 1 base and J 2 bases; nucleotides not matched to a gene: 3. The CDR3 contains 16 residues. CDR1 is MGHRA, CDR2 YSYEKL, per germline. The CDR3 spells CASSQGRTSAYNEQFF. CDR3 sequence (DNA): TGCGCCAGCAGCCAAGGAAGGACTAGCGCCTACAATGAGCAGTTCTTC.

This clonotype has only a few counts. V gene TRBV4-1 combines with J gene TRBJ1-1; D is uncertain. This CDR3 is 13 amino acids long. Trimming removed 3 bases from V and 1 base from J, with 6 bases in between. The V gene's germline CDR1 is MGHRA and CDR2 YSYEKL. CDR3 region: CASSHQQNTEAFF. The CDR3 region has the DNA TGCGCCAGCAGCCACCAACAGAACACTGAAGCTTTCTTT.

This clonotype showed up many times. The rearrangement uses TRBV7-6 and TRBJ2-3; D possibly corresponds to TRBD2 (5 bases). CDR3 length: 13 residues. Germline V lookup: CDR1 SGHVS, CDR2 FNYEAQ. V was pared by 4 bases and J by 3 bases, with 8 bases between. The CDR3 DNA sequence: TGTGCCAGCAGCTCCCGAGGGACAGATACGCAGTATTTT. It codes for CASSSRGTDTQYF.

The chain has TRBV5-4 and TRBJ2-7, with 7 positions matching TRBD2. J gave up 6 bases and V 2 bases, and 5 bases lay outside the gene matches. Germline lookup yields CDR1 SGHNT and CDR2 YYREEE (reference sequence). The CDR3 totals 13 residues. DNA for the CDR3: TGTGCCAGCAGCTTCCCCGGGGGGTCCGAGCAGTACTTC. Protein sequence: CASSFPGGSEQYF.

This clonotype has at least ten counts. The gene calls are TRBV7-2 and TRBJ2-7; D assignment may be TRBD1 or TRBD2 (5 bases each). The V end was cut by 4 bases, the J end by 7 bases, with 29 bases between. There are 18 residues in the CDR3. Germline V gives CDR1 SGHTA, CDR2 FQGNSA. For the CDR3, the DNA is TGTGCCAGCAGCTGGAGACCAATCCAGGGACCCCCTTTAGGGGAGCAGTACTTC. Amino acid sequence: CASSWRPIQGPPLGEQYF.

The table lists this clonotype with many counts. The chain links TRBV7-2 to TRBJ2-7, with 8 bases aligning to TRBD2. CDR1 is SGHTA and CDR2 is FQGNSA in the germline V gene. The CDR3 loop spans 14 amino acids. Trimming removed 4 bases from V and 4 bases from J; junction bases left unmatched: 6. Here the CDR3 DNA reads TGTGCCAGCAGCTATGGACTAGCCGGTTACGAGCAGTACTTC. As protein: CASSYGLAGYEQYF. The full variable domain, completed using reference TRBV7-2 and TRBJ2-7, is GAGVSQSPSNKVTEKGKDVELRCDPISGHTALYWYRQSLGQGLEFLIYFQGNSAPDKSGLPSDRFSAERTGGSVSTLTIQRTQQEDSAVYLCASSYGLAGYEQYFGPGTRLTVT.

The chain recombines TRBV28 with TRBJ2-7; D perhaps matches TRBD1 (6 bases). Germline CDR1 MDHEN, CDR2 SYDVKM. V dropped 5 bases and J dropped 0 bases, with 8 bases sitting between them. The CDR3 is made up of 13 amino acids. The CDR3 DNA reads as TGTGCCAGCAGTAAGGGGGTCTCCTACGAGCAGTACTTC. Translating gives CASSKGVSYEQYF.

This clonotype was seen at least ten times. The rearrangement uses TRBV5-5 and TRBJ1-1; TRBD1 aligns across 11 bases. Trimming cost V 1 base and J 7 bases; bases outside gene matches: 12. The CDR3 has 17 amino acids. Germline CDR1 reads SGHKS; CDR2 reads YYEKEE (reference sequence). The CDR3 loop is CASSLLLGQGAIGEAFF. CDR3 bases: TGTGCCAGCAGCTTGCTCCTTGGACAGGGGGCAATCGGTGAAGCTTTCTTT.

This clonotype has a count of ten or more. This sequence joins TRBV11-2 and TRBJ2-3; 8 bases match TRBD1. The CDR3 runs 16 residues. The V gene end was trimmed by 6 bases and the J gene end by 6 bases; junction bases not matched to a gene: 14. Germline assignment: CDR1 SGHAT and CDR2 FQNNGV. CDR3 bases: TGTGCCAGCAGACGACAGGGGAAAAGCGCGATCGATACGCAGTATTTT. Encoded protein: CASRRQGKSAIDTQYF.